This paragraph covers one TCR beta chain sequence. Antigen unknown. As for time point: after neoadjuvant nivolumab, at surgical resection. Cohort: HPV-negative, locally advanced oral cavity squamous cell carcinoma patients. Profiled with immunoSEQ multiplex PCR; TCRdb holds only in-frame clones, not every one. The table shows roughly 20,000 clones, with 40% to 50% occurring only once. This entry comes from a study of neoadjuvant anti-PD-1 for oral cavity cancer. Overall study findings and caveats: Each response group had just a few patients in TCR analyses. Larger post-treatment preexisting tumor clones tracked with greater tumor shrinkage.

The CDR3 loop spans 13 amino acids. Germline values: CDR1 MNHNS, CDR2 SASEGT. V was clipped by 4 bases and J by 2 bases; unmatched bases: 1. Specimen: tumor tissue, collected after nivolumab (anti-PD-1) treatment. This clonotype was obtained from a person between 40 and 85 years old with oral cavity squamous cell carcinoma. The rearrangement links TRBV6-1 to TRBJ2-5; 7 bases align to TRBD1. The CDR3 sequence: CASSGQGQETQYF. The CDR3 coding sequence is TGTGCCAGCAGTGGACAGGGACAAGAGACCCAGTACTTC.